This paragraph reports one T cell receptor (beta chain). What it binds is not known. The sample comes from a study of OX40 agonist ivuxolimab in advanced cancers. Whole-study context: Patients received ivuxolimab, an agonistic anti-OX40 (CD134) antibody. Patients were treated with intravenous ivuxolimab, dosed at 0.01 to 10 mg/kg and infused every 2 weeks. Among those enrolled, mean age was 60 years (range roughly 23 to 90) and 75% to 85% were male. Points from the study as a whole: Clonal expansion from baseline to week 6 occurred in both CD4+ and CD8+ T cells.

The V and J ends lost 2 bases and 6 bases, in that order; junction bases with no gene match: 4. CDR1 and CDR2 from the germline V gene are SGHTS and YDEGEE. CDR3 size: 14 residues. This table comes from immunoSEQ multiplex PCR, and its TCRdb copy is limited to in-frame clones, with some not included. Found here are about 39,000 clones, more than 80% of them singletons; the top ten hold over 2.5%. The sample here was CD4+ or CD8+ T cells sorted from blood, taken in a trial of the OX40 agonist ivuxolimab. V is TRBV5-8 and J is TRBJ1-4; 7 bases line up with TRBD1. The clonotype comes from an adult with an advanced solid tumor such as melanoma, head and neck, liver or kidney cancer. The DNA for the CDR3 is TGTGCCAGCAGCTTCGACAGGGTGGATGAAAAACTGTTTTTT. This encodes CASSFDRVDEKLFF.